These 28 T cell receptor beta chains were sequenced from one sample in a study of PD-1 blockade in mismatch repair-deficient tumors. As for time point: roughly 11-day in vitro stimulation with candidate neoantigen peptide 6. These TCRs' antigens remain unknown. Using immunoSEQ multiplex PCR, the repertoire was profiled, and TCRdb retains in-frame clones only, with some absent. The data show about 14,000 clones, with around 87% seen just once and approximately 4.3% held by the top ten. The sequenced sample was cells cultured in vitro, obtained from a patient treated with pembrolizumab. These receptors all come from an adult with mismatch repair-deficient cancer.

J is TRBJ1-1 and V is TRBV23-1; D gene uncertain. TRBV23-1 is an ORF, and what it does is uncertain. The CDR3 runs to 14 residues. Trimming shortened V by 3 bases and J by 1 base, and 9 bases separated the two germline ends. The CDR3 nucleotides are TGCGCCAGCAGTCACCCCGGAAGGAACACTGAAGCTTTCTTT. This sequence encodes CASSHPGRNTEAFF.

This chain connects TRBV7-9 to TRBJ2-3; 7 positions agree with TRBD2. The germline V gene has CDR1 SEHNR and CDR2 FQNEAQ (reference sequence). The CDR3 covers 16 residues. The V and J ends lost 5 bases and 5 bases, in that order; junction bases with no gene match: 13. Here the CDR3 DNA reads TGTGCCAGCAGCACCCACCGGGACTACCTTGGAGATACGCAGTATTTT. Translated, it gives CASSTHRDYLGDTQYF. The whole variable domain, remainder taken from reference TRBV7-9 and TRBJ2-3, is DTGVSQNPRHKITKRGQNVTFRCDPISEHNRLYWYRQTLGQGPEFLTYFQNEAQLEKSRLLSDRFSAERPKGSFSTLEIQRTEQGDSAMYLCASSTHRDYLGDTQYFGPGTRLTVL.

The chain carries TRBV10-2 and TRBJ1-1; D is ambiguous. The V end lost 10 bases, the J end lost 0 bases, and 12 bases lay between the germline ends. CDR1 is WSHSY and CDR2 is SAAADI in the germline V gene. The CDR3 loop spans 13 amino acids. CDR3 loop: CATVGVVNTEAFF. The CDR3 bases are TGCGCCACCGTCGGGGTAGTGAACACTGAAGCTTTCTTT.

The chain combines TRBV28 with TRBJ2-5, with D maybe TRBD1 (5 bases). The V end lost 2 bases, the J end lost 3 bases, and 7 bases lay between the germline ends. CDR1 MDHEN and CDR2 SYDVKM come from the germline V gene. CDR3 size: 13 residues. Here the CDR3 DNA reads TGTGCCAGCAGTTTAGGCAGGGAAGAGACCCAGTACTTC. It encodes CASSLGREETQYF.

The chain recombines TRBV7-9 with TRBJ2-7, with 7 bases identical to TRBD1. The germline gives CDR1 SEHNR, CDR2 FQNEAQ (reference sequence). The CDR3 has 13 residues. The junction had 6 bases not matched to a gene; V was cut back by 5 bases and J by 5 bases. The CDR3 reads CASSPRGYHEQYF. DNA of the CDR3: TGTGCCAGCAGCCCCAGGGGGTACCACGAGCAGTACTTC.

CDR3 sequence: CASSIGVRPQHF. CDR3 in DNA: TGCGCCAGCAGCATAGGGGTTCGGCCCCAGCATTTT. J is TRBJ1-5 and V is TRBV5-1; D is possibly TRBD1 (5 bases). Between the trimmed V and J ends, which lost 4 bases and 9 bases, there was a span of 11 bases. The CDR3 covers 12 residues. Looked up from germline, CDR1 is SGHRS and CDR2 is YFSETQ. Variable domain in full (rest from reference TRBV5-1 and TRBJ1-5): KAGVTQTPRYLIKTRGQQVTLSCSPISGHRSVSWYQQTPGQGLQFLFEYFSETQRNKGNFPGRFSGRQFSNSRSEMNVSTLELGDSALYLCASSIGVRPQHFGDGTRLSIL.

CDR3 loop: CASSSTPDWNTEAFF. CDR3 bases: TGTGCCAGCAGCTCAACTCCAGACTGGAACACTGAAGCTTTCTTT. The chain is built from TRBV9 and TRBJ1-1; no reliable D call. Trimming pared 4 bases from V and 1 base from J, leaving 14 bases between. The CDR3 sequence is 15 residues long. The V gene's germline CDR1 is SGDLS and CDR2 YYNGEE.

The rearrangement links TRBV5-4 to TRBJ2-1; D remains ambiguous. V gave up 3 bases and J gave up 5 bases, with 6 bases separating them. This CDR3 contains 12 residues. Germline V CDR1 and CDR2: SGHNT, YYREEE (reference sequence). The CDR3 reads CASSSRNNEQFF. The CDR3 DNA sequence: TGTGCCAGCAGCTCCCGAAACAATGAGCAGTTCTTC.

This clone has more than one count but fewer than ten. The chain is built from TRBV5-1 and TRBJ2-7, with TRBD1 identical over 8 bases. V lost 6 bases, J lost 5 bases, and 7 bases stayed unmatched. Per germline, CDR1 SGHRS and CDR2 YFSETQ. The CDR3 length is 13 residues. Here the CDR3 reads CASNAQGVNEQYF. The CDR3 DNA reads TGCGCCAGCAATGCACAGGGGGTCAACGAGCAGTACTTC. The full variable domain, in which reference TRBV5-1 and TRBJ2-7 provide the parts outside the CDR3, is KAGVTQTPRYLIKTRGQQVTLSCSPISGHRSVSWYQQTPGQGLQFLFEYFSETQRNKGNFPGRFSGRQFSNSRSEMNVSTLELGDSALYLCASNAQGVNEQYFGPGTRLTVT.

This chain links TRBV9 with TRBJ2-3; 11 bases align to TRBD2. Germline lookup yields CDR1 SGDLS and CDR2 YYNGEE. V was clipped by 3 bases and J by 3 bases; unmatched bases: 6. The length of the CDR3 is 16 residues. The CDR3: CASSEPTSGSTDTQYF. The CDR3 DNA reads TGTGCCAGCAGCGAACCAACTAGCGGGAGTACAGATACGCAGTATTTT.

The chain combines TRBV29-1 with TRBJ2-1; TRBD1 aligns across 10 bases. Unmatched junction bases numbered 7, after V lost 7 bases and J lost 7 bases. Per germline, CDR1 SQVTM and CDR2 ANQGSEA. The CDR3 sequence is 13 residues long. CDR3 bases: TGCAGCGAATGGGGACAGGGGTTGAATGAGCAGTTCTTC. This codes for CSEWGQGLNEQFF.

The CDR3 nucleotides are TGTGCCAGCAGTTCAGCTAATTCACCCCTCCACTTT. Translating gives CASSSANSPLHF. The chain uses TRBV2 and TRBJ1-6; D remains ambiguous. CDR1 SNHLY and CDR2 FYNNEI come from the germline V gene. This CDR3 is built from 12 residues. V gave up 5 bases and J gave up 6 bases, with 5 bases separating them.

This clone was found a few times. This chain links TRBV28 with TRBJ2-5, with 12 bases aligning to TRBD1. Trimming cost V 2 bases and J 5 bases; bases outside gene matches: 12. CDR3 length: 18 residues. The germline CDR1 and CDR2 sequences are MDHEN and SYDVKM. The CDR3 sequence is CASSLPTGTGGVLETQYF. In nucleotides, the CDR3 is TGTGCCAGCAGTTTACCTACCGGGACAGGGGGCGTATTGGAGACCCAGTACTTC.

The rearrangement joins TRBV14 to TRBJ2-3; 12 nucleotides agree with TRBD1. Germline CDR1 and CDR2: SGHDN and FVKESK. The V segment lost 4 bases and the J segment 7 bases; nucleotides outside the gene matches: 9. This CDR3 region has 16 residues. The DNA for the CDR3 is TGTGCCAGCAGCCGTTACGGGACAGGGGGCGAAAATACGCAGTATTTT. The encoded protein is CASSRYGTGGENTQYF.

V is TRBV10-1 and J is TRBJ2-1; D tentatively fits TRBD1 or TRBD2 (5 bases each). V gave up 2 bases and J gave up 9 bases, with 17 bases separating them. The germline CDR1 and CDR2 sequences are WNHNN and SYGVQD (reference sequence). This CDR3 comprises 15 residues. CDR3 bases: TGCGCCAGCAGTGAGGTGGGACCCCCACGGGGTGAGCAGTTCTTC. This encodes CASSEVGPPRGEQFF.

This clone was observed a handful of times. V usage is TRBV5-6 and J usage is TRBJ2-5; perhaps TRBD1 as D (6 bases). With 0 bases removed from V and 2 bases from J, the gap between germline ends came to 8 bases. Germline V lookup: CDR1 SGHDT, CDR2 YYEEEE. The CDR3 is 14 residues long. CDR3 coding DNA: TGTGCCAGCAGCTTGGCCGGACAGCAAGAGACCCAGTACTTC. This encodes CASSLAGQQETQYF. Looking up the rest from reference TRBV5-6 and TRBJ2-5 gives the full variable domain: DAGVTQSPTHLIKTRGQQVTLRCSPKSGHDTVSWYQQALGQGPQFIFQYYEEEERQRGNFPDRFSGHQFPNYSSELNVNALLLGDSALYLCASSLAGQQETQYFGPGTRLLVL.

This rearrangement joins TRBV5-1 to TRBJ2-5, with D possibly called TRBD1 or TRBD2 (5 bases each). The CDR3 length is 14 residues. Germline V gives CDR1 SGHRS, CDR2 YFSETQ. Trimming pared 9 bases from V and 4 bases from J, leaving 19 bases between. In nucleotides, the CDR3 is TGCGCCACCTCAAGCGGACACCTGGGAGAGACCCAGTACTTC. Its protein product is CATSSGHLGETQYF.

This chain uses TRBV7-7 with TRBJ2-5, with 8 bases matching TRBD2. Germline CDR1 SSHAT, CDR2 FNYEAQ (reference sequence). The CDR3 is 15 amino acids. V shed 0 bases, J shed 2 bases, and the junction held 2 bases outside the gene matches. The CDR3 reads CASSLAGGVQETQYF. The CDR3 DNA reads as TGTGCCAGCAGCTTAGCCGGGGGGGTACAAGAGACCCAGTACTTC.

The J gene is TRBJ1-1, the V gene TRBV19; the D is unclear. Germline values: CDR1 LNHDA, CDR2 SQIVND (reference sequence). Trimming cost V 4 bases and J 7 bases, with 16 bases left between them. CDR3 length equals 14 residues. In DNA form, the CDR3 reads TGTGCCAGTAGTACCCCTGGACTGCAAATTGAAGCTTTCTTT. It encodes CASSTPGLQIEAFF.

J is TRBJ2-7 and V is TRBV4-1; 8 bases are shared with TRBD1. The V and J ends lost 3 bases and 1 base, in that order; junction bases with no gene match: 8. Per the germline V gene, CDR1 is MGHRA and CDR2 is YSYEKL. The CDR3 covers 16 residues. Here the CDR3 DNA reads TGCGCCAGCAGCCACGCGAACCGACAGGGGTCCTACGAGCAGTACTTC. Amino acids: CASSHANRQGSYEQYF.

The CDR3 region is CASRRGSGDTGELFF. The CDR3 DNA sequence: TGTGCCAGCAGACGAGGGTCGGGGGACACCGGGGAGCTGTTTTTT. The chain recombines TRBV7-9 with TRBJ2-2, with D maybe TRBD2 (6 bases). Trimming shortened V by 6 bases and J by 3 bases, and 14 bases separated the two germline ends. This CDR3 contains 15 residues. In germline, CDR1 is SEHNR, CDR2 FQNEAQ (reference sequence).

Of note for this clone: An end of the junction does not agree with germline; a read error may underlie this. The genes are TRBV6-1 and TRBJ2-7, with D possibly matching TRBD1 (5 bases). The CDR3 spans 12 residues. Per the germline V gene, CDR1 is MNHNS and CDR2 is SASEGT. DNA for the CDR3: TGTGCCAGCGATTGGGGTCAGAGACAGCAAACCTTC. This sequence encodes CASDWGQRQQTF.

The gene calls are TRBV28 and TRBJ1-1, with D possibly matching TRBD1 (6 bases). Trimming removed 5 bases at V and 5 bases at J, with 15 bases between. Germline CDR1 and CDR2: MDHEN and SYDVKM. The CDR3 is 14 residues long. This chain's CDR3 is CASSPGAWRTEAFF. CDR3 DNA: TGTGCCAGCAGTCCAGGGGCGTGGAGGACTGAAGCTTTCTTT.

Written as DNA, the CDR3 is TGTGCCAGCAGCTCGCTTCAGGGGGAGGGCCGATGGCCAGATACGCAGTATTTT. Translated, it gives CASSSLQGEGRWPDTQYF. The chain uses TRBV13 and TRBJ2-3; tentatively, D is TRBD1 or TRBD2 (7 bases each). V was pared by 4 bases and J by 4 bases, with 24 bases between. Germline CDR1 and CDR2: PRHDT and FYEKMQ (reference sequence). The CDR3 has 18 residues. The full variable domain, with the rest looked up from reference TRBV13 and TRBJ2-3, is AAGVIQSPRHLIKEKRETATLKCYPIPRHDTVYWYQQGPGQDPQFLISFYEKMQSDKGSIPDRFSAQQFSDYHSELNMSSLELGDSALYFCASSSLQGEGRWPDTQYFGPGTRLTVL.

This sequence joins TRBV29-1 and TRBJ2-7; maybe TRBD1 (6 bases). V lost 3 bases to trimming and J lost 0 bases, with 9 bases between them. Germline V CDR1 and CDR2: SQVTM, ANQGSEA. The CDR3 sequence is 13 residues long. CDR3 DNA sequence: TGCAGCGTTGATCCAGGGGACTCCTACGAGCAGTACTTC. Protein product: CSVDPGDSYEQYF.

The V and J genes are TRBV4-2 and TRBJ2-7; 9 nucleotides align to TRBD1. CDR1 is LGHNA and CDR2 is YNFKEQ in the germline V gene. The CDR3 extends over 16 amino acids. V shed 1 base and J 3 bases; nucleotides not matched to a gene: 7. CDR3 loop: CASSQAQGAQDYEQYF. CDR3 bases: TGTGCCAGCAGCCAAGCACAGGGGGCGCAGGACTACGAGCAGTACTTC.

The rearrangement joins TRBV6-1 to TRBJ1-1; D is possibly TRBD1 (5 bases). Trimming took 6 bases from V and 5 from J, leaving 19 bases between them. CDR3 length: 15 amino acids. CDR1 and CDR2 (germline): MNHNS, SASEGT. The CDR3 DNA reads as TGTGCCAGCAGACCCCCCGGGACGGGGGTGACTGAAGCTTTCTTT. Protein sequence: CASRPPGTGVTEAFF.

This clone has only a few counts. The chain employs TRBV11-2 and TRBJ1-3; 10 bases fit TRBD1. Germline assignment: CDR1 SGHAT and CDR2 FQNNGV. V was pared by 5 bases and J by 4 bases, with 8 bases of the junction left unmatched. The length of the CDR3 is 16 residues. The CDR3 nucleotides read TGTGCCAGCAGCACTTCCCGGACAGGGGGAGGAAACACCATATATTTT. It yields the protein CASSTSRTGGGNTIYF. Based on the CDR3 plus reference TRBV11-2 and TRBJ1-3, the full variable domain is EAGVAQSPRYKIIEKRQSVAFWCNPISGHATLYWYQQILGQGPKLLIQFQNNGVVDDSQLPKDRFSAERLKGVDSTLKIQPAKLEDSAVYLCASSTSRTGGGNTIYFGEGSWLTVV.